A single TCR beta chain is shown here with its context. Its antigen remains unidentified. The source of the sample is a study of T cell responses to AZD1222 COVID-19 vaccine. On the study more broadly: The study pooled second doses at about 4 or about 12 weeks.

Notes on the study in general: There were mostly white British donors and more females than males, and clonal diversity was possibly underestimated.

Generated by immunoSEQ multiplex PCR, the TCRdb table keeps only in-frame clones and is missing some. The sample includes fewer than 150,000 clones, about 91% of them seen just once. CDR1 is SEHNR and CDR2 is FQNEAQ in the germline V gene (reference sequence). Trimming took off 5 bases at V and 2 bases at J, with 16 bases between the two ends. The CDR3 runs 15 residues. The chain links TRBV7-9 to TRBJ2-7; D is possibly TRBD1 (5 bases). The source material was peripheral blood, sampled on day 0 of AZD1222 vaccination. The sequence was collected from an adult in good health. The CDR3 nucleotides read TGTGCCAGCAGCCCCGACAGTATTCCCCCCTACGAGCAGTACTTC. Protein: CASSPDSIPPYEQYF.